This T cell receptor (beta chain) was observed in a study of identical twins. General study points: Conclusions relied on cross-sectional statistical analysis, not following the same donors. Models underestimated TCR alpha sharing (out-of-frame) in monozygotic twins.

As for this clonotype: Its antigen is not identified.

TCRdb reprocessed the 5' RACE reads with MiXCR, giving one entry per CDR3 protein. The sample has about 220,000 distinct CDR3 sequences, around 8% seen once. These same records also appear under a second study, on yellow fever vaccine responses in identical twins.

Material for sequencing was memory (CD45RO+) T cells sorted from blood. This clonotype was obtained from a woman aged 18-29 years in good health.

The CDR3 sequence: CASSPSGAHYEQYF. The DNA for the CDR3 is TGTGCCAGCTCACCTTCTGGTGCTCACTACGAGCAGTACTTC. The V call is TRBV18, the J call TRBJ2-7; D remains unclear. The CDR3 has 14 residues. Trimming pared 3 bases from V and 3 bases from J, leaving 12 bases between. Germline CDR1 KGHSH, CDR2 LQKENI.